This T cell receptor (beta chain) was captured in a study of Ad26.COV2.S vaccination and SARS-CoV-2 variants. Study background: Dosing was one shot or two shots 56 days apart.

Produced via immunoSEQ multiplex PCR; TCRdb's table is partial and in-frame only. The sample consists of hundreds of thousands of clones, 75% to 90% of them appearing once. General study results and limits: Substantial breadth was reported for post-vaccination spike-specific CD8+ and CD4+ T cells.

For this clone: Antigen unknown. One end of the junction fails to match germline, which may point to a read error.

The V gene's germline CDR1 is SGHTA and CDR2 FQGTGA. The CDR3 is 15 residues long. Treatment specified: roughly 19 received Ad26.COV2.S at low or high dose, single or two shots; about 5 received placebo; per-sample allocation not given. Material that was analyzed had been drawn on day 63 after the first vaccine or placebo injection. Adults aged 18-55 years in Boston included the donor. Material: peripheral blood, obtained in a trial of Ad26.COV2.S vaccine versus placebo. The sequence was collected from a person between 18 and 59 years old who received the Ad26.COV2.S COVID-19 vaccine or a placebo. This chain uses TRBV7-3 with TRBJ1-2, with 7 bases fitting TRBD1. CDR3 sequence (DNA): TGTGCCAGCAGCCCAAGCAGGGGGGATAACAATGGCTACACCTTC. Protein sequence: CASSPSRGDNNGYTF.